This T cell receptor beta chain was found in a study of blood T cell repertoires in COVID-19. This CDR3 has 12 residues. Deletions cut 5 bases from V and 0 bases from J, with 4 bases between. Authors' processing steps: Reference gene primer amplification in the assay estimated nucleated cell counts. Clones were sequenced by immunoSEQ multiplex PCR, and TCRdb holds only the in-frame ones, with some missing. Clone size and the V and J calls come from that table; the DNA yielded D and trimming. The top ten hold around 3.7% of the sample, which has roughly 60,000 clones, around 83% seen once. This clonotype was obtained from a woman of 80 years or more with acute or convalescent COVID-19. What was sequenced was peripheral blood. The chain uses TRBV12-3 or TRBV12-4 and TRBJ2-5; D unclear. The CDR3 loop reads CASSPYQETQYF. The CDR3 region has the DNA TGTGCCAGCAGTCCGTACCAAGAGACCCAGTACTTC.